The TCR beta chain described here comes from a study of blood T cell repertoires in COVID-19. In the original processing: Estimated nucleated cell counts came from reference gene primer amplification. Using immunoSEQ multiplex PCR, the repertoire was profiled, and TCRdb retains in-frame clones only, with some absent. Clonal size and the V and J genes are those of that table, whereas D and trimming came from the DNA. The sample gives tens of thousands of clones, 87% of which show up once; 7% to 9.5% is in the top ten. The CDR3 extends over 15 amino acids. Trimming took off 1 base at V and 1 base at J, with 10 bases between the two ends. Germline-derived CDR1 and CDR2 are KGHSH and LQKENI.

The specimen sequenced was peripheral blood. The V gene is TRBV18, the J gene TRBJ1-1, with a weak D call TRBD1 (6 bases). The sequence derives from a man between 45 and 60 years old with active COVID-19. CDR3 loop: CASSPQQGPNTEAFF. CDR3 nucleotide sequence: TGTGCCAGCTCACCACAACAGGGACCGAACACTGAAGCTTTCTTT.